This section outlines one T cell receptor (beta chain) sequence together with its context. Its specificity is not known. The sample is drawn from a study of STAT5B mutations in CD4+ large granular lymphocyte leukemia. Study results and limitations: Top patient clones used TRBV06 genes more often: 8/27 versus 2/35 in controls.

The survey-level immunoSEQ assay was used. The data were produced by immunoSEQ multiplex PCR, yet TCRdb's version contains in-frame clones alone and is incomplete. The sample has 30,000 to 40,000 clones, roughly three quarters seen once. This CDR3 is built from 17 residues. Germline-derived CDR1 and CDR2 are SGHVS and FQNEAQ. Trimming at V came to 5 bases and at J to 2 bases, leaving 11 bases not matched to a gene. V is TRBV7-8 and J is TRBJ2-1, with TRBD1 matching over 8 bases. The sample consisted of CD4+ T cells from blood buffy coats. This TCR was recovered from a human donor in good health. The CDR3 loop reads CASSRTQGAITYNEQFF. The CDR3 DNA sequence: TGTGCCAGCAGCAGAACGCAGGGGGCGATAACCTACAATGAGCAGTTCTTC.